This T cell receptor (beta chain) was observed in a study of early T cells in non-severe SARS-CoV-2 infection. Across the whole study: RNA in bulk from unsorted whole blood was sequenced, and chains were unpaired.

Individual cDNA molecules carried attached unique molecular identifiers. TCRdb re-analysed the 5' RACE reads in MiXCR, keeping a single row per CDR3 protein. The sample includes tens of thousands of distinct CDR3 sequences, approximately 5.3% seen only once; the top ten take 4.5%. General study results and limits: VDJdb-based matching was biased toward anti-spike CD8 responses and missed private and CD4 specificities.

A few counts support this clonotype. What it binds is unknown. The CDR3 has 15 residues. Per germline, CDR1 LGHNA and CDR2 YNFKEQ. V was cut by 4 bases and J by 7 bases, with 19 bases left in between. The chain couples TRBV4-2 to TRBJ2-5; no clear D. The source of this sequence is an adult who was a healthcare worker with PCR-confirmed SARS-CoV-2 infection or an uninfected control (not recorded which). Sequenced material: whole blood. The CDR3: CASSLGGSDPGTQYF. CDR3 sequence (DNA): TGTGCCAGCAGCCTAGGTGGCAGCGACCCAGGGACCCAGTACTTC.